This entry lists 9 T cell receptor beta chains sequenced from one sample in a study of T-cell memory formation after mild COVID-19. TCRdb itself ran the 5' RACE reads through MiXCR, one entry per CDR3 protein. The data contain about 250,000 distinct CDR3 sequences, about a sixth of them singletons. The specimen sequenced was PBMCs or a T cell subset sorted from them (not recorded which). These receptor sequences come from a young man who had mild COVID-19 (a few samples of this study predate the infection). Cell type and time point are not known.

The genes are TRBV20-1 and TRBJ2-1, with TRBD2 matching 11 bases. Per germline, CDR1 DFQATT and CDR2 SNEGSKA (reference sequence). The J segment lost 8 bases and the V segment lost 6 bases, leaving 12 bases of the junction unmatched. The length of the CDR3 is 15 residues. The CDR3 reads CSASSGGAWVDEQFF. In DNA, the CDR3 is TGCAGTGCCAGTAGCGGGGGGGCCTGGGTTGATGAGCAGTTCTTC.

This clonotype was picked up a small number of times. The V call is TRBV6-2 or TRBV6-3, the J call TRBJ2-2; D gene uncertain. Germline CDR1 is MNHEY and CDR2 is SVGEGT. The CDR3 consists of 12 residues. V was cut by 8 bases and J by 4 bases, with 8 bases left in between. The CDR3, as DNA: TGTGCCAGCCAACCCCGCACCGGGGAGCTGTTTTTT. This translates into CASQPRTGELFF.

V and J are TRBV7-6 and TRBJ1-1; 10 nucleotides agree with TRBD1. Losses at the gene ends were 5 bases for V and 1 base for J; bases not matched to a gene: 4. The CDR3 sequence is 15 residues long. Germline CDR1 is SGHVS and CDR2 is FNYEAQ. The CDR3 reads CASSQGQGKNTEAFF. The CDR3 DNA follows: TGTGCCAGCAGCCAGGGACAGGGGAAGAACACTGAAGCTTTCTTT.

This clonotype was observed a handful of times. The chain recombines TRBV10-2 with TRBJ2-1, with 12 bases lining up with TRBD2. The CDR3 covers 15 residues. Unmatched junction bases numbered 6, after V lost 6 bases and J lost 6 bases. Germline values: CDR1 WSHSY, CDR2 SAAADI. CDR3 region: CASRQGLAGRNEQFF. CDR3 bases: TGCGCCAGCAGACAAGGACTAGCGGGGCGCAATGAGCAGTTCTTC.

This clonotype was seen a few times. The rearrangement joins TRBV7-6 to TRBJ2-5, with D unresolved. The V and J ends lost 1 base and 3 bases respectively, with 12 bases between them. Germline values: CDR1 SGHVS, CDR2 FNYEAQ. The CDR3 sequence is 15 residues long. In nucleotides, the CDR3 is TGTGCCAGCAGCTTAGGGGGTCAGGCGAAAGAGACCCAGTACTTC. This sequence encodes CASSLGGQAKETQYF.

V usage is TRBV7-2 and J usage is TRBJ2-1; 12 bases agree with TRBD2. V lost 3 bases and J lost 4; bases outside the gene matches: 7. CDR3 length equals 17 residues. Germline V gene data show CDR1 as SGHTA and CDR2 as FQGNSA. The CDR3 region has the DNA TGTGCCAGCAGCTTGACTAGCGGGGGAGCCGGATACAATGAGCAGTTCTTC. Amino acids: CASSLTSGGAGYNEQFF.

The chain links TRBV19 to TRBJ2-2; D not resolved. CDR1 is LNHDA and CDR2 is SQIVND in the germline V gene (reference sequence). The CDR3 runs to 12 residues. V dropped 9 bases and J dropped 4 bases, with 9 bases sitting between them. The chain's CDR3 is CASLGGTGELFF. The DNA of the CDR3 is TGTGCCAGCTTGGGTGGCACCGGGGAGCTGTTTTTT.

A few counts support this clonotype. The V call is TRBV12-3 or TRBV12-4, the J call TRBJ1-4, with unresolved D. Trimming shortened V by 7 bases and J by 8 bases, and 8 bases separated the two germline ends. CDR3 size: 11 residues. CDR3 loop: CASTFGEKLFF. The CDR3 DNA reads as TGTGCCAGCACTTTCGGGGAAAAACTGTTTTTT.

V gene TRBV6-2 or TRBV6-3 combines with J gene TRBJ2-7; tentatively, D is TRBD1 (6 bases). Trimming cost V 9 bases and J 5 bases, with 14 bases left between them. Germline lookup yields CDR1 MNHEY and CDR2 SVGEGT. The CDR3 is 12 residues long. Here the CDR3 reads CASTNRVNEQYV. DNA for the CDR3: TGTGCCAGTACTAACAGGGTCAACGAGCAGTACGTC.